This entry lists 7 T cell receptor beta chains sequenced from one sample in a study of T cells after yellow fever vaccination. TCRdb re-called the 5' RACE reads through MiXCR, storing one row per CDR3 protein. The table shows about 510,000 distinct CDR3 sequences, with about a fifth occurring only once. This material consisted of PBMCs, taken about 20 days after the first yellow fever vaccination. The source of these receptors is a man between 18 and 35 years old who received the YFV17D yellow fever vaccine.

The chain carries TRBV6-2 or TRBV6-3 and TRBJ2-7; tentatively, D is TRBD1 or TRBD2 (5 bases each). Germline lookup yields CDR1 MNHEY and CDR2 SVGEGT. Between the trimmed V and J ends, which lost 7 bases and 1 base, there was a span of 23 bases. This CDR3 region has 17 residues. CDR3 in DNA: TGTGCCAGCAAGAAAGAGCGAGGACGGGACGTATCCTACGAGCAGTACTTC. Translated, it gives CASKKERGRDVSYEQYF.

The chain recombines TRBV6-1 with TRBJ1-5, with D tentatively TRBD1 (6 bases). The CDR3 totals 14 residues. Germline-derived CDR1 and CDR2 are MNHNS and SASEGT. The germline V and J ends were trimmed by 8 bases and 3 bases, with 14 bases remaining between them. The CDR3 is CASLLQGNNQPQHF. The CDR3 DNA follows: TGTGCCAGCCTCCTTCAGGGGAACAATCAGCCCCAGCATTTT.

This clonotype was seen more than once but under ten times. Here the CDR3 DNA reads TGCGCCAGCAGCCAAGACACGTACTCCTACAATGAGCAGTTCTTC. Amino acids: CASSQDTYSYNEQFF. This chain links TRBV4-3 with TRBJ2-1; D is unclear. With 0 bases removed from V and 0 bases from J, the gap between germline ends came to 6 bases. This CDR3 has 15 residues. In germline, CDR1 is LGHNA, CDR2 YSLEER.

This rearrangement joins TRBV5-1 to TRBJ2-1; TRBD1 agrees at 7 bases. CDR1 SGHRS and CDR2 YFSETQ come from the germline V gene. V trimming: 2 bases; J trimming: 4 bases; junction bases outside the gene matches: 6. This CDR3 region has 15 residues. In DNA, the CDR3 is TGCGCCAGCAGCTTCACGACAGGGTTTTACAATGAGCAGTTCTTC. This translates into CASSFTTGFYNEQFF.

The rearrangement links TRBV4-3 to TRBJ2-5; 9 bases match TRBD1. V lost 1 base, J lost 5 bases, and 5 bases stayed unmatched. Germline V gene lookup returns CDR1 LGHNA and CDR2 YSLEER. The CDR3 sequence is 15 residues long. The DNA of the CDR3 is TGCGCCAGCAGCCAAGCCGGGACAGGGCCCGAGACCCAGTACTTC. This encodes CASSQAGTGPETQYF.

This sequence joins TRBV5-4 and TRBJ2-5, with a possible D match to TRBD1 (7 bases). The CDR3 is 14 residues long. Trimming shortened V by 5 bases and J by 5 bases, and 16 bases separated the two germline ends. CDR1 and CDR2 (germline): SGHNT, YYREEE (reference sequence). The CDR3 coding sequence is TGTGCCAGCAGACCTGGCGGGACAGTTGAGACCCAGTACTTC. Encoded protein: CASRPGGTVETQYF.

The chain recombines TRBV11-2 with TRBJ2-3; 14 bases are a match to TRBD2. The V gene end was trimmed by 3 bases and the J gene end by 0 bases; junction bases not matched to a gene: 11. Looked up from germline, CDR1 is SGHAT and CDR2 is FQNNGV. The CDR3 contains 20 residues. Written as DNA, the CDR3 is TGTGCCAGCAGCTTTACCCCCAGGACTAGCGGGGGGCCCAGCACAGATACGCAGTATTTT. This sequence encodes CASSFTPRTSGGPSTDTQYF.